One sample yielded the 13 T cell receptor beta chains listed below, sequenced in a study of T cell responses to AZD1222 COVID-19 vaccine. The table came from immunoSEQ multiplex PCR; TCRdb's copy has only in-frame clones and leaves some out. The sample yields some 130,000 clones, 70% to 90% seen once. This material consisted of peripheral blood, taken on day 0 of AZD1222 vaccination. Every receptor here comes from an adult in good health.

The chain combines TRBV29-1 with TRBJ2-2; D uncertain. This CDR3 has 13 residues. V lost 3 bases and J 1 base, leaving 6 bases between the germline ends. The germline CDR1 and CDR2 sequences are SQVTM and ANQGSEA. In DNA, the CDR3 is TGCAGCGTTGATTCGGGGAACACCGGGGAGCTGTTTTTT. The encoded protein is CSVDSGNTGELFF.

CDR3 sequence: CASSERVEGANVLTF. The CDR3 coding sequence is TGTGCCAGCAGTGAACGGGTCGAAGGGGCCAACGTCCTGACTTTC. J is TRBJ2-6 and V is TRBV6-1, with unresolved D. From germline, CDR1 is MNHNS and CDR2 SASEGT. The CDR3 totals 15 residues. V lost 2 bases to trimming and J lost 4 bases, with 9 bases between them.

The chain joins TRBV4-1 to TRBJ1-6; possible D gene TRBD1, 5 bases. The CDR3 is 15 amino acids. The V and J ends lost 4 bases and 10 bases respectively, with 17 bases between them. The germline gives CDR1 MGHRA, CDR2 YSYEKL. DNA of the CDR3: TGCGCCAGCAGCCGAGGACCCGCCGGGGACTCACCCCTCCACTTT. This encodes CASSRGPAGDSPLHF.

This clone was counted only a few times. A read error may produce the germline difference seen at one junction end. The chain couples TRBV7-3 to TRBJ2-1; D gene uncertain. The CDR3 is 13 residues long. Looked up from germline, CDR1 is SGHTA and CDR2 is FQGTGA. CDR3 loop: CATSLTVGNEQFF. In DNA form, the CDR3 reads TGTGCCACCAGCTTAACCGTCGGCAATGAGCAGTTCTTC.

J is TRBJ2-1 and V is TRBV11-2, with TRBD2 matching over 13 bases. This CDR3 region has 15 residues. CDR1 and CDR2 from the germline V gene are SGHAT and FQNNGV. V shed 5 bases and J 9 bases; nucleotides not matched to a gene: 7. In DNA form, the CDR3 reads TGTGCCAGCAGCCCAAGGACTAGCGGGAGTGGTGAGCAGTTCTTC. Translated, it gives CASSPRTSGSGEQFF. Using reference TRBV11-2 and TRBJ2-1 for the parts outside the CDR3, the full variable domain is EAGVAQSPRYKIIEKRQSVAFWCNPISGHATLYWYQQILGQGPKLLIQFQNNGVVDDSQLPKDRFSAERLKGVDSTLKIQPAKLEDSAVYLCASSPRTSGSGEQFFGPGTRLTVL.

The chain combines TRBV9 with TRBJ1-1, with D unresolved. CDR1 and CDR2 (germline): SGDLS, YYNGEE. The CDR3 is 14 amino acids. V was clipped by 6 bases and J by 4 bases, with 16 bases between them. This CDR3 is CASTVGFKGTEAFF. In DNA form, the CDR3 reads TGTGCCAGCACGGTCGGTTTTAAGGGCACTGAAGCTTTCTTT.

The chain uses TRBV19 and TRBJ1-2, with unresolved D. The V end was cut by 3 bases, the J end by 6 bases, with 11 bases between. The V gene's germline CDR1 is LNHDA and CDR2 SQIVND (reference sequence). The length of the CDR3 is 13 residues. The CDR3, as DNA: TGTGCCAGTAGTATTTCCCTGATCGATGGCTACACCTTC. Translating it yields CASSISLIDGYTF.

This clone has only one observation. The chain uses TRBV5-8 and TRBJ2-7; 7 bases match TRBD1. This CDR3 contains 18 residues. The germline V gene has CDR1 SGHTS and CDR2 YDEGEE. V shed 4 bases and J 1 base; nucleotides not matched to a gene: 17. The CDR3 reads CASSPDPKTGRISYEQYF. The CDR3 DNA is TGTGCCAGCAGCCCCGACCCCAAGACAGGGAGAATTTCCTACGAGCAGTACTTC.

This clone has a handful of counts. The CDR3 reads CASSTGGADGYTF. The CDR3 DNA sequence: TGTGCCAGCTCAACAGGGGGCGCGGATGGCTACACCTTC. The chain employs TRBV18 and TRBJ1-2; TRBD1 agrees at 9 bases. With 5 bases clipped from V and 6 bases from J, the junction kept 4 bases outside the gene matches. This CDR3 is 13 amino acids long. Germline V gene data show CDR1 as KGHSH and CDR2 as LQKENI. The whole variable domain, remainder taken from reference TRBV18 and TRBJ1-2, is NAGVMQNPRHLVRRRGQEARLRCSPMKGHSHVYWYRQLPEEGLKFMVYLQKENIIDESGMPKERFSAEFPKEGPSILRIQQVVRGDSAAYFCASSTGGADGYTFGSGTRLTVV.

The chain has TRBV4-3 and TRBJ2-2, with 10 bases identical to TRBD2. The germline V gene has CDR1 LGHNA and CDR2 YSLEER. The CDR3 runs 16 residues. With 5 bases clipped from V and 1 base from J, the junction kept 4 bases outside the gene matches. The CDR3 here is CASSFRTSGNTGELFF. In DNA, the CDR3 is TGCGCCAGCAGCTTTCGGACTAGCGGGAACACCGGGGAGCTGTTTTTT.

The chain has TRBV12-3 or TRBV12-4 and TRBJ1-1; TRBD1 agrees at 10 bases. This CDR3 is built from 12 residues. The V segment lost 8 bases and the J segment 4 bases; nucleotides outside the gene matches: 1. The CDR3 DNA reads TGTGCCAGCCGGACAGGGGGCACTGAAGCTTTCTTT. Translation gives CASRTGGTEAFF.

This rearrangement joins TRBV15 to TRBJ1-5, with 11 bases that match TRBD1. The CDR3 sequence is 16 residues long. Trimming took 3 bases from V and 0 from J; bases not matched to a gene: 1. CDR1 is LNHNV and CDR2 is YYDKDF in the germline V gene (reference sequence). The CDR3 sequence: CATSRGQGGSNQPQHF. In nucleotides, the CDR3 is TGTGCCACCAGCAGGGGACAGGGGGGTAGCAATCAGCCCCAGCATTTT.

The V call is TRBV7-9, the J call TRBJ1-5; D uncertain. Trimming pared 2 bases from V and 3 bases from J, leaving 14 bases between. The CDR3 runs 16 residues. The germline CDR1 and CDR2 sequences are SEHNR and FQNEAQ (reference sequence). The CDR3 reads CASSLSAAGPNQPQHF. The DNA for the CDR3 is TGTGCCAGCAGCTTATCGGCAGCCGGACCCAATCAGCCCCAGCATTTT.